This T cell receptor (beta chain) appears in the sequencing data of a study of T cells in Graves' hyperthyroidism and ophthalmopathy. V lost 2 bases, J lost 0 bases, and 5 bases lay in between. Germline lookup yields CDR1 DFQATT and CDR2 SNEGSKA (reference sequence). The CDR3 length is 13 residues. Amplification of TCR beta CDR3 regions used RNA as the template. HTBI primers were employed in a first-round RT-PCR of the TCR CDR3. A single record per CDR3 protein comes from TCRdb applying MiXCR to the multiplex PCR reads. Of about 480,000 distinct CDR3 sequences detected, approximately 25% appear once; the ten largest clones hold about 11%.

The chain employs TRBV20-1 and TRBJ1-5; D not resolved. The specimen was blood. This sequence was found in a woman in her 30s with Graves' ophthalmopathy. Written as DNA, the CDR3 is TGCAGTGCTAGACAGACTAGCAATCAGCCCCAGCATTTT. Translation: CSARQTSNQPQHF.